This T cell receptor (beta chain) came from a study of OX40 agonist ivuxolimab in advanced cancers. Overall study context: Under the entry rules, prior anti-PD-1, anti-PD-L1 or anti-CTLA-4 therapy was allowed, and approximately 40% had some.

The repertoire was sequenced with immunoSEQ multiplex PCR; TCRdb's copy has only in-frame clones and lacks some. The profile shows about 65,000 clones, over 75% of them singletons. Sequencing used CD4+ or CD8+ T cells sorted from blood, obtained in a trial of the OX40 agonist ivuxolimab. The sequence came from an adult with an advanced solid tumor such as melanoma, head and neck, liver or kidney cancer.

The CDR3 sequence: CASSSRTGGNNSPLHF. The CDR3, as DNA: TGCGCCAGCAGCTCCCGCACCGGGGGCAATAATTCACCCCTCCACTTT. The J gene is TRBJ1-6, the V gene TRBV5-1, with a weak D call TRBD1 (6 bases). Germline assignment: CDR1 SGHRS and CDR2 YFSETQ. The CDR3 length is 16 residues. V was shortened by 3 bases and J by 5 bases, with 15 bases between the two germline ends.